The text below deals with one T cell receptor beta chain. As yet, its antigen is unknown. Relative to the germline gene, one junction end is altered; a read error may explain this. The study drew the donors from its 120-subject validation cohort, separate from the approximately 700-subject first cohort. This sample is drawn from a study of cytomegalovirus exposure and HLA in healthy donors. Study observations and caveats: Researchers catalogued about 150 TCR beta chains as cytomegalovirus-associated.

Germline loops: CDR1 ENHRY, CDR2 SYGVKD. This CDR3 spans 14 amino acids. Here immunoSEQ multiplex PCR was the method, and the copy in TCRdb shows in-frame clones only, minus some. The sample gives around 160,000 clones, around nine tenths of which show up once; about 3% is in the top ten. Material: PBMCs. The rearrangement uses TRBV10-3 and TRBJ2-2, with unresolved D. This TCR derives from a man younger than 30 in good health and CMV-seronegative. DNA for the CDR3: TGTGCCATCGGTGACACTGTGAACACCGGGGAGCTGTTTTTT. Amino acid sequence: CAIGDTVNTGELFF.